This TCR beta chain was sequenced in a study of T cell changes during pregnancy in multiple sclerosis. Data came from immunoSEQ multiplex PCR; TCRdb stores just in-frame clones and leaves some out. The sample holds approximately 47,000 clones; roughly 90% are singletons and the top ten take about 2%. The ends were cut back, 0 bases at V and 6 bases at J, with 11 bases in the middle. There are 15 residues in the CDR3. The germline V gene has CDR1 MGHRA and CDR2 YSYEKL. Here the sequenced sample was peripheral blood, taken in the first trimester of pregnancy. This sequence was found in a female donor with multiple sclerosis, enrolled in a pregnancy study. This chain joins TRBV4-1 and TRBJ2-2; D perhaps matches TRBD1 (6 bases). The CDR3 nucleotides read TGCGCCAGCAGCCAAGACCTGAACAGGGCCGGGGAGCTGTTTTTT. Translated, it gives CASSQDLNRAGELFF.